The following is a TCR beta chain sequence with its context. What it binds is not known. This entry belongs to a study of cytomegalovirus exposure and HLA in healthy donors. V lost 4 bases, J lost 1 base, and 13 bases stayed unmatched. Germline V gene sequence: CDR1 MDHEN, CDR2 SYDVKM. This CDR3 is 18 amino acids long. The study, taken as a whole, reports: There were a few CMV-associated chains whose specificity for CMV antigens was confirmed in vitro.

The table came from immunoSEQ multiplex PCR; TCRdb's copy has only in-frame clones and leaves some out. The sample has 250,000 to 400,000 clones, 75% to 90% seen once. It was the approximately 130-subject validation cohort, separate from the roughly 700-subject first cohort, to which the donors belonged. Specimen: PBMCs. The V and J genes are TRBV28 and TRBJ2-7, with TRBD2 matching over 10 bases. The TCR comes from a woman between 25 and 40 years old in good health and CMV-seropositive. The CDR3 coding sequence is TGTGCCAGCAGTTACCCGGCTAGCGGGGGTAAGCGGTCCTACGAGCAGTACTTC. Protein sequence: CASSYPASGGKRSYEQYF.